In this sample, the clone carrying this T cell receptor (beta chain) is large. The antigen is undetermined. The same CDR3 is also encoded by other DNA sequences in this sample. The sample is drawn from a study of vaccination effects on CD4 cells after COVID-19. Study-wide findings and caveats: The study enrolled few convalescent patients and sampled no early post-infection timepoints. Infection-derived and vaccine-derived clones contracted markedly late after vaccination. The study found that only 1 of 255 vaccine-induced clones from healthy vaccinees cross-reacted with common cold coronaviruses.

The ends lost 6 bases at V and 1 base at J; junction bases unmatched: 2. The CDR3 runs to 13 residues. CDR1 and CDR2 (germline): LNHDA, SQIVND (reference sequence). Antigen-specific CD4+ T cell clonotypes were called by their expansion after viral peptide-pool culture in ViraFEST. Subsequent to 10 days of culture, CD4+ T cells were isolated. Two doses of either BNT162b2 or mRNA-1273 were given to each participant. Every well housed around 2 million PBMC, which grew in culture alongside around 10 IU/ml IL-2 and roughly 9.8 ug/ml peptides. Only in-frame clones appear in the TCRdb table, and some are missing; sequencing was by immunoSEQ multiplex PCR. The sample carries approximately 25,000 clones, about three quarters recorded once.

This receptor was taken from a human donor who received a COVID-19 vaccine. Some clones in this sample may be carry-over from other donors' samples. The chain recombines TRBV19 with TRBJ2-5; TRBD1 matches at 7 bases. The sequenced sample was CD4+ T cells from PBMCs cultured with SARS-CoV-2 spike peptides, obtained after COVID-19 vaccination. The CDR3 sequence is CASSWDSQETQYF. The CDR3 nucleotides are TGTGCCAGTAGCTGGGACAGCCAAGAGACCCAGTACTTC.